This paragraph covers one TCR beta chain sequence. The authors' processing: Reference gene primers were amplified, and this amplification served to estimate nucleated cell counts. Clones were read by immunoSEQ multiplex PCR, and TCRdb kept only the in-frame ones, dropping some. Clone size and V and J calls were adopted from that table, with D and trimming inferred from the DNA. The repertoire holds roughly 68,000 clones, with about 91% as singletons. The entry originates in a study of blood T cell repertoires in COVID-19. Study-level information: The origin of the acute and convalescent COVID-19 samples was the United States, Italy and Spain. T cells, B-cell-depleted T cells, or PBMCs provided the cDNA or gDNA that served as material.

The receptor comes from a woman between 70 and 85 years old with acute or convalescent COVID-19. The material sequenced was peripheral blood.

This CDR3 reads CASSPRTGGARTEAFF. For the CDR3, the DNA is TGTGCCAGCAGCCCCCGGACAGGGGGCGCGAGAACTGAAGCTTTCTTT. The chain uses TRBV3-1 (or the pseudogene TRBV3-2) and TRBJ1-1; 11 bases are a match to TRBD1. The CDR3 runs 16 residues. J gave up 5 bases and V 4 bases, and 9 bases lay outside the gene matches. The germline CDR1 and CDR2 sequences are LGHDT and YNNKEL (reference sequence).